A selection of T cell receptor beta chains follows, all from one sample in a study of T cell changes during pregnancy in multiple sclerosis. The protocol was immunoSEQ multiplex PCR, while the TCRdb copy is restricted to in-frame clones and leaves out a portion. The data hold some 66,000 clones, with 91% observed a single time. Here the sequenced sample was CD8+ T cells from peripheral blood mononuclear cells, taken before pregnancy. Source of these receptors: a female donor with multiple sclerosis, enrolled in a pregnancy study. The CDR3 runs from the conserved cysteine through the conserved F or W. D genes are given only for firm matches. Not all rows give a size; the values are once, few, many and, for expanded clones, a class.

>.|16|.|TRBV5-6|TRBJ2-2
CASSLGGIHGPGELFF
TGTGCCAGCAGCCTTGGAGGGATCCATGGCCCCGGGGAGCTGTTTTTT
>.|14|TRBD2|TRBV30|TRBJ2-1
CASRNGERGNEQFF
TGTGCCTCGAGGAACGGCGAGCGGGGGAATGAGCAGTTCTTC
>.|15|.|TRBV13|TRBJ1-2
CASSPEPTANYGYTF
TGTGCCAGCAGCCCGGAGCCTACTGCTAACTATGGCTACACCTTC
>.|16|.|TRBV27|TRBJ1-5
CASSLNVQGSNQPQHF
TGTGCCAGCAGTTTGAATGTCCAGGGCAGCAATCAGCCCCAGCATTTT
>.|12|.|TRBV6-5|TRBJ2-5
CASSSDQETQYF
TGTGCCAGCAGTTCCGACCAAGAGACCCAGTACTTC
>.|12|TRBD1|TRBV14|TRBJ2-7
CASSLQGDEQYF
TGTGCCAGCAGTCTACAGGGGGACGAGCAGTACTTC
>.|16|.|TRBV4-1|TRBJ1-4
CASSLLGLSWREKLFF
TGCGCCAGCAGCCTACTGGGACTCTCCTGGCGGGAAAAACTGTTTTTT
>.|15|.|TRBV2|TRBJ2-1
CASSEDSSSYNEQFF
TGTGCCAGCAGTGAGGACAGTAGCTCCTACAATGAGCAGTTCTTC
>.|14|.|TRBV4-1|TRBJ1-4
CASSQRTTNEKLFF
TGCGCCAGCAGTCAACGTACAACTAATGAAAAACTGTTTTTT
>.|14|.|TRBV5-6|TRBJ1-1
CASSLGGPNTEAFF
TGTGCCAGCAGCTTGGGGGGGCCGAACACTGAAGCTTTCTTT
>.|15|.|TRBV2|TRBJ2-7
CASSYLGDTSYEQYF
TGTGCCAGCAGTTACCTGGGGGACACATCCTACGAGCAGTACTTC
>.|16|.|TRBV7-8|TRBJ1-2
CASIKGGLGEGDGYTF
TGTGCCAGCATCAAAGGGGGTCTGGGGGAAGGGGATGGCTACACCTTC
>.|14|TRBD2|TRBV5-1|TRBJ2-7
CASADGGNSYEQYF
TGCGCCAGCGCTGACGGGGGGAACTCCTACGAGCAGTACTTC
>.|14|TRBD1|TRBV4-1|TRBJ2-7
CASSLRDRAYEQYF
TGCGCCAGCAGCCTCCGGGACAGAGCCTACGAGCAGTACTTC
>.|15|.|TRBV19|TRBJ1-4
CASSRPSEINEKLFF
TGTGCCAGTAGTCGCCCGTCGGAGATTAATGAAAAACTGTTTTTT
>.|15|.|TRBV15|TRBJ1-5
CATSSGQYSNQPQHF
TGTGCCACCAGCAGTGGACAATATAGCAATCAGCCCCAGCATTTT
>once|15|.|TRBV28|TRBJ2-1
CASSSQPGSYNEQFF
TGTGCCAGCAGTTCCCAACCCGGCTCCTACAATGAGCAGTTCTTC
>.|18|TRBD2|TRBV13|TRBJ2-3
CASSSPPGGGGPTDTQYF
TGTGCCAGCAGCTCCCCCCCGGGCGGCGGGGGGCCCACAGATACGCAGTATTTT
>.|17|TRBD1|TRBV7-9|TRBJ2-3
CASSPADRGLNTDTQYF
TGTGCCAGCAGCCCAGCCGACAGGGGACTTAACACAGATACGCAGTATTTT
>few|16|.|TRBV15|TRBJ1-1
CATSRGLRGLSTEAFF
TGTGCCACCAGCAGAGGTCTCCGAGGGTTGTCCACTGAAGCTTTCTTT
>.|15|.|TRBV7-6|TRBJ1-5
CASSSFDTGNQPQHF
TGTGCCAGCAGCTCCTTCGACACCGGCAATCAGCCCCAGCATTTT
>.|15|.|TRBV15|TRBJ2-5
CATSRDQGLGETQYF
TGTGCCACCAGCAGAGATCAGGGGTTAGGTGAGACCCAGTACTTC
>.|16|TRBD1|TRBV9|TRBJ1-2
CASSVDRAGGVYGYTF
TGTGCCAGCAGCGTAGATAGGGCAGGGGGCGTTTATGGCTACACCTTC
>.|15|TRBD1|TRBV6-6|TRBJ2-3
CASSYRSTGEDTQYF
TGTGCCAGCAGTTACCGGTCGACAGGGGAAGATACGCAGTATTTT
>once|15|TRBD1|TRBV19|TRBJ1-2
CASSKTLTGNYGYTF
TGTGCCAGTAGTAAGACGCTGACAGGGAACTATGGCTACACCTTC